A single sample gave rise to the 23 T cell receptor beta chains below, sequenced in a study of OX40 agonist ivuxolimab in advanced cancers. Some clones are missing from TCRdb's copy, which holds only in-frame ones; the method was immunoSEQ multiplex PCR. The repertoire has about 80,000 clones, around 90% of them found once; the top ten carry approximately 0.3%. The sequencing here drew on CD4+ or CD8+ T cells sorted from blood, taken in a trial of the OX40 agonist ivuxolimab. The receptor set was obtained from an adult with an advanced solid tumor such as melanoma, head and neck, liver or kidney cancer.

Notes on this clone: The sample carries other DNA sequences with the same CDR3. The chain joins TRBV18 to TRBJ1-6; D remains unclear. The length of the CDR3 is 14 residues. Between the trimmed V and J ends, which lost 3 bases and 0 bases, there was a span of 3 bases. Germline lookup yields CDR1 KGHSH and CDR2 LQKENI. As DNA, the CDR3 is TGTGCCAGCTCACCTAGCTCCTATAATTCACCCCTCCACTTT. Translation gives CASSPSSYNSPLHF. Supplemented by reference TRBV18 and TRBJ1-6, the full variable domain reads NAGVMQNPRHLVRRRGQEARLRCSPMKGHSHVYWYRQLPEEGLKFMVYLQKENIIDESGMPKERFSAEFPKEGPSILRIQQVVRGDSAAYFCASSPSSYNSPLHFGNGTRLTVT.

The chain links TRBV5-1 to TRBJ2-3, with 13 positions matching TRBD2. V was clipped by 4 bases and J by 4 bases; unmatched bases: 9. CDR3 length: 17 residues. CDR1 is SGHRS, CDR2 YFSETQ, per germline. CDR3 amino acids: CASSTGLAGVYADTQYF. The CDR3 coding sequence is TGCGCCAGCAGCACCGGACTAGCGGGAGTCTATGCAGATACGCAGTATTTT.

J is TRBJ2-5 and V is TRBV5-1, with D tentatively TRBD1 or TRBD2 (6 bases each). The CDR3 spans 16 residues. Trimming left V 1 base short and J 2 bases short, with 15 bases between. Germline assignment: CDR1 SGHRS and CDR2 YFSETQ. CDR3 protein: CASSLIGGAGQETQYF. CDR3 coding DNA: TGCGCCAGCAGCTTGATCGGGGGCGCGGGGCAAGAGACCCAGTACTTC.

The gene calls are TRBV28 and TRBJ1-2, with no clear D. Germline V gene sequence: CDR1 MDHEN, CDR2 SYDVKM. This CDR3 spans 14 amino acids. V shed 5 bases and J shed 7 bases, with 17 bases lying between them. CDR3 DNA sequence: TGTGCCAGCAGTCCCGGAGGCTTCCGAGGTGGCTACACCTTC. It encodes CASSPGGFRGGYTF.

This clone was observed once. V gene TRBV30 combines with J gene TRBJ1-1; the D is unclear. The CDR3 spans 15 residues. V was cut by 0 bases and J by 2 bases, with 13 bases left in between. CDR1 and CDR2 from the germline V gene are GTSNPN and SVGIG (reference sequence). This chain's CDR3 is CAWSVSGWGNTEAFF. The CDR3, as DNA: TGTGCCTGGAGTGTATCTGGGTGGGGAAACACTGAAGCTTTCTTT.

The rearrangement uses TRBV12-5 and TRBJ2-6; D is ambiguous. The V gene lost 4 bases and the J gene lost 2 bases, with 3 bases spanning the gap. Germline lookup yields CDR1 LGHNT and CDR2 FRNRAP. This CDR3 has 13 amino acids. CDR3 loop: CASGSTGANVLTF. The DNA for the CDR3 is TGTGCTAGTGGTTCGACTGGGGCCAACGTCCTGACTTTC.

This chain uses TRBV4-2 with TRBJ2-5, with D possibly being TRBD2 (5 bases). CDR1 and CDR2 (germline): LGHNA, YNFKEQ. The CDR3 length is 14 residues. Trimming took off 1 base at V and 5 bases at J, with 11 bases between the two ends. The CDR3 DNA sequence: TGTGCCAGCAGCCAAGGTCGGGGTCGGGAGACCCAGTACTTC. It is translated as CASSQGRGRETQYF.

The chain combines TRBV4-3 with TRBJ1-2; no reliable D call. In germline, CDR1 is LGHNA, CDR2 YSLEER. The CDR3 is made up of 14 amino acids. Trimming removed 0 bases from V and 1 base from J, with 6 bases in between. The CDR3 here is CASSQEPDNYGYTF. The CDR3, as DNA: TGCGCCAGCAGCCAAGAACCGGATAACTATGGCTACACCTTC.

The gene calls are TRBV27 and TRBJ2-7; 10 bases align to TRBD1. CDR1 is MNHEY, CDR2 SMNVEV, per germline (reference sequence). V was pared by 6 bases and J by 4 bases, with 9 bases of the junction left unmatched. The CDR3 loop spans 15 amino acids. In DNA form, the CDR3 reads TGTGCCAGCAGCGCGACCGGGACAGGGGTATACGAGCAGTACTTC. As protein: CASSATGTGVYEQYF.

The chain combines TRBV5-4 with TRBJ2-3; 7 nucleotides match TRBD2. Germline V gene sequence: CDR1 SGHNT, CDR2 YYREEE (reference sequence). The CDR3 has 15 amino acids. Losses at the gene ends were 3 bases for V and 4 bases for J; bases not matched to a gene: 8. As DNA, the CDR3 is TGTGCCAGCAGCTACGACCAAGGGAGGGCAGATACGCAGTATTTT. This codes for CASSYDQGRADTQYF.

The chain combines TRBV7-9 with TRBJ2-1; no clear D. This CDR3 comprises 13 residues. V gave up 4 bases and J gave up 5 bases, with 9 bases separating them. Germline V gene lookup returns CDR1 SEHNR and CDR2 FQNEAQ (reference sequence). Written as DNA, the CDR3 is TGTGCCAGCAGCTCCGGATCCGACAATGAGCAGTTCTTC. Amino acids: CASSSGSDNEQFF. The entire variable domain, with the rest obtained from reference TRBV7-9 and TRBJ2-1, is as follows: DTGVSQNPRHKITKRGQNVTFRCDPISEHNRLYWYRQTLGQGPEFLTYFQNEAQLEKSRLLSDRFSAERPKGSFSTLEIQRTEQGDSAMYLCASSSGSDNEQFFGPGTRLTVL.

This sequence joins TRBV11-1 and TRBJ2-5, with 7 bases aligning to TRBD1. The DNA end is a closer match to TRBJ2-7, so the J assignment may be wrong. Looked up from germline, CDR1 is SGHAT and CDR2 is FQDESV (reference sequence). The CDR3 sequence is 16 residues long. CDR3 in amino acids: CASSLERTGLWDEQYF. CDR3 coding DNA: TGTGCCAGCAGCTTAGAACGGACAGGCCTCTGGGACGAGCAGTACTTC.

As concerns this clone: One end of the junction varies from germline; a read error may be responsible. The V call is TRBV11-2, the J call TRBJ2-3, with D possibly being TRBD2 (5 bases). This CDR3 comprises 16 residues. Germline CDR1 is SGHAT and CDR2 is FQNNGV. The CDR3 DNA is TGTGCCGGCAGCTTAAGTGGGAGCCGAACACCCTTTACGCAGTATTTT. Encoded protein: CAGSLSGSRTPFTQYF.

A single count supports this clone. The chain joins TRBV6-5 to TRBJ2-3; 7 bases fit TRBD2. V shed 2 bases and J 6 bases; nucleotides not matched to a gene: 11. The CDR3 has 16 amino acids. The germline V gene encodes CDR1 MNHEY and CDR2 SVGAGI. CDR3 DNA sequence: TGTGCCAGCAGTTACGGCGGGAGTGGCCAAGGGGATACGCAGTATTTT. It yields the protein CASSYGGSGQGDTQYF.

Only a few counts were recorded for this clone. V and J are TRBV27 and TRBJ1-2, with 8 bases that match TRBD1. CDR3 length: 17 residues. CDR1 and CDR2 from the germline V gene are MNHEY and SMNVEV (reference sequence). Trimming at V came to 5 bases and at J to 0 bases, leaving 11 bases not matched to a gene. As DNA, the CDR3 is TGTGCCAGCAGTAAACAGGCCGGGACAGGAGCTAACTATGGCTACACCTTC. Its translation is CASSKQAGTGANYGYTF.

V is TRBV11-2 and J is TRBJ2-2, with D perhaps given as TRBD1 or TRBD2 (5 bases each). This CDR3 is 16 amino acids long. Germline CDR1 and CDR2: SGHAT and FQNNGV. V lost 1 base to trimming and J lost 4 bases, with 13 bases between them. The CDR3 loop reads CASSLVGGSPTGELFF. The CDR3 DNA reads as TGTGCCAGCAGCTTAGTTGGGGGTAGCCCCACCGGGGAGCTGTTTTTT.

The genes are TRBV9 and TRBJ2-4; D is perhaps TRBD1 (5 bases). V lost 0 bases and J lost 5, with 9 bases in between. The CDR3 runs 14 residues. Germline CDR1 and CDR2: SGDLS and YYNGEE. The CDR3 DNA reads TGTGCCAGCAGCGTAGGGGGCGCCCAAAACATTCAGTACTTC. Protein product: CASSVGGAQNIQYF.

This chain links TRBV27 with TRBJ2-2; TRBD1 might be the D (6 bases). The CDR3 contains 15 residues. The germline V and J ends were trimmed by 8 bases and 5 bases, with 18 bases remaining between them. Germline V gene lookup returns CDR1 MNHEY and CDR2 SMNVEV (reference sequence). CDR3 residues: CASGEDRRRTGELFF. The DNA of the CDR3 is TGTGCCAGCGGAGAAGACAGGCGGAGGACCGGGGAGCTGTTTTTT.

As regards this clone: Other DNA sequences from this sample encode an identical CDR3 as well. This chain connects TRBV7-2 to TRBJ2-5, with TRBD1 as a possible D gene (6 bases). Germline V gives CDR1 SGHTA, CDR2 FQGNSA. The CDR3 is 13 residues long. The V end was cut by 5 bases, the J end by 3 bases, with 10 bases between. The CDR3 reads CASSLGTKETQYF. Written as DNA, the CDR3 is TGTGCCAGCAGCCTTGGGACAAAAGAGACCCAGTACTTC.

The chain joins TRBV6-5 to TRBJ2-7; the match to TRBD2 covers 8 bases. Trimming took 0 bases from V and 3 from J; bases not matched to a gene: 4. Germline V lookup: CDR1 MNHEY, CDR2 SVGAGI. This CDR3 is 15 amino acids long. The CDR3, as DNA: TGTGCCAGCAGTTACTCCGGGACTAGTCTCTACGAGCAGTACTTC. Its protein is CASSYSGTSLYEQYF.

The chain couples TRBV19 to TRBJ2-2, with D hard to call. V lost 3 bases and J lost 0, with 8 bases in between. The CDR3 is 15 amino acids. The germline V gene encodes CDR1 LNHDA and CDR2 SQIVND (reference sequence). The CDR3 DNA sequence: TGTGCCAGTAGTATGTACGGATCGAACACCGGGGAGCTGTTTTTT. Its protein is CASSMYGSNTGELFF.

The genes are TRBV6-6 and TRBJ2-7; TRBD2 agrees at 9 bases. The germline V gene encodes CDR1 MNHNY and CDR2 SVGAGI (reference sequence). V trimming: 5 bases; J trimming: 6 bases; junction bases outside the gene matches: 14. The CDR3 is made up of 16 amino acids. CDR3 in DNA: TGTGCCAGCAGTCACTACCAGGGACTAGCTTGGGGCGAGCAGTACGTC. It codes for CASSHYQGLAWGEQYV.

The chain combines TRBV28 with TRBJ2-5, with 8 bases that match TRBD2. The CDR3 has 14 amino acids. From germline, CDR1 is MDHEN and CDR2 SYDVKM. J gave up 7 bases and V 3 bases, and 7 bases lay outside the gene matches. CDR3: CASSLGYGGGTQYF. CDR3 in DNA: TGTGCCAGCAGTTTGGGCTACGGGGGGGGGACCCAGTACTTC.